The clone carrying this T cell receptor (beta chain) has more than one count but fewer than ten. Antigen: not known. V was shortened by 4 bases and J by 1 base, with 11 bases between the two germline ends. The length of the CDR3 is 14 residues. Per germline, CDR1 SGHRS and CDR2 YFSETQ. These data are taken from a study of T cells in Graves' hyperthyroidism and ophthalmopathy. Overall study context: The initial diagnosis was the point when peripheral blood was collected, ahead of any treatment.

RNA transcripts were the template for amplifying TCR beta CDR3 regions. First-round RT-PCR of the TCR CDR3 relied on the HTBI primer set. TCRdb redid the calling of the multiplex PCR reads with MiXCR, one entry per CDR3 protein. The sample yields 500,000 to 650,000 distinct CDR3 sequences, about 14% seen once. Regarding the study as a whole: Most clonotypes expanded in the thyroid (above 0.001) were also present in blood. Ophthalmopathy onset followed model prediction by a median roughly 6.5 months.

Sequences were obtained from blood. The J gene is TRBJ1-1, the V gene TRBV5-1; D not resolved. The TCR sequence derives from a woman between 50 and 59 years old with Graves' ophthalmopathy. CDR3 protein: CASSAHQANTEAFF. The CDR3 DNA follows: TGCGCCAGCAGCGCACACCAAGCGAACACTGAAGCTTTCTTT.